A selection of T cell receptor beta chains follows, all from one sample in a study of shared clonotypes between healthy human individuals. Assay: immunoSEQ multiplex PCR; the TCRdb copy retains only in-frame clones and omits some. The profile shows 2 million to 2.5 million clones, about 90% of them singletons. Sequencing was carried out using naive CD4+ T cells from PBMCs. The receptors here all came from a man younger than 35 in good health. Some clones in this sample may be carry-over from other donors' samples. The CDR3 runs from the conserved cysteine through the conserved F or W. Fields, in order: V gene, clone size, J gene, D gene, CDR3 DNA, CDR3 protein. The D gene is left open where the match is weak. The listing skips clone size in some rows; elsewhere it reads once, few, many or a size class.

TRBV14	-	TRBJ2-1	-	TGTGCCAGCAGCCAAGATTTGGGTCTAACCTCCTACAATGAGCAGTTCTTC	CASSQDLGLTSYNEQFF
TRBV5-1	-	TRBJ2-3	TRBD2	TGCGCCAGCAGCTCCCTAGCGGGAGTCGGCACAGATACGCAGTATTTT	CASSSLAGVGTDTQYF
TRBV19	-	TRBJ1-5	TRBD1	TGTGCCAGTAGTATTAGGGACAGGGTCAATCAGCCCCAGCATTTT	CASSIRDRVNQPQHF
TRBV6-5	-	TRBJ1-5	-	TGTGCCAGCAGTTTAGGGGGTGGTCAGCCCCAGCATTTT	CASSLGGGQPQHF
TRBV11-3	-	TRBJ2-1	TRBD1	TGTGCCAGCAGCAAAGGACAGGGGTCCTACAATGAGCAGTTCTTC	CASSKGQGSYNEQFF
TRBV2	-	TRBJ2-3	TRBD2	TGTGCCAGCGGGGGGACTAGCGGGAGGGTCACAGATACGCAGTATTTT	CASGGTSGRVTDTQYF
TRBV11-2	-	TRBJ1-2	-	TGTGCCAGCAGCTTCCCCGACAGCAGCTATGGCTACACCTTC	CASSFPDSSYGYTF
TRBV2	-	TRBJ2-3	-	TGTGCCAGCAGTGAATCACAGGGCCCCACAGATACGCAGTATTTT	CASSESQGPTDTQYF
TRBV5-1	-	TRBJ2-1	-	TGCGCCAGCAGCTTGGTAGGATTCAACTACAATGAGCAGTTCTTC	CASSLVGFNYNEQFF
TRBV2	-	TRBJ2-5	-	TGTGCCAGCAGTGAAGGCGGAGAGACCCAGTACTTC	CASSEGGETQYF
TRBV7-3	few	TRBJ2-1	-	TGTGCCAGCAGCCAAGGGGGAGGGAATGAGCAGTTCTTC	CASSQGGGNEQFF
TRBV19	-	TRBJ1-5	TRBD1	TGTGCCAGTAGCCAGAACAGGGGTTGGCAGCCCCAGCATTTT	CASSQNRGWQPQHF
TRBV25-1	-	TRBJ2-5	-	TGTGCCAGCAGTGAATACCAACCCCTGGAAGGAGAGACCCAGTACTTC	CASSEYQPLEGETQYF
TRBV27	once	TRBJ2-5	-	TGTGCCAGCAGTCCGTTGACCCGCCCGGAGACCCAGTACTTC	CASSPLTRPETQYF
TRBV2	-	TRBJ1-1	-	TGTGCCACCTTAACTGGGGGTAATACTGAAGCTTTCTTT	CATLTGGNTEAFF
TRBV5-1	-	TRBJ2-7	TRBD2	TGCGCCAGCAGAAGGGGACTAGCTCGTCTATACGAGCAGTACTTC	CASRRGLARLYEQYF
TRBV6-5	-	TRBJ1-6	-	TGTGCCAGCAGGCGGGGACTTGCTATAGATTCACCCCTCCACTTT	CASRRGLAIDSPLHF
TRBV4-1	-	TRBJ2-7	-	TGCGCCAGCAGCCAAGAGTCGGGTTTCGAGCAGTACTTC	CASSQESGFEQYF
TRBV18	few	TRBJ1-2	-	TGTGCCAGCTCACCACAGGCCGACGGGGGCTATGGCTACACCTTC	CASSPQADGGYGYTF
TRBV6-1	-	TRBJ2-2	TRBD2	TGTGCCAGCAGTGGATTAGCGGGGGACAACACCGGGGAGCTGTTTTTT	CASSGLAGDNTGELFF
TRBV6-5	-	TRBJ2-2	TRBD1	TGTGCCAGCAGTCGGGGACAGGGGACCGGGGAGCTGTTTTTT	CASSRGQGTGELFF
TRBV18	-	TRBJ2-1	TRBD1	TGTGCCAGCTCCCCCACGACAGGGGGCTCCTACAATGAGCAGTTCTTC	CASSPTTGGSYNEQFF
TRBV6-5	few	TRBJ2-7	TRBD1	TGTGCCAGCAGCCGGGACAGGGGCTACGAGCAGTACTTC	CASSRDRGYEQYF
TRBV9	once	TRBJ1-2	-	TGTGCCAGCAGCGGTACCGGGACAATCTCATCTTATGGCTACACCTTC	CASSGTGTISSYGYTF
TRBV7-9	-	TRBJ2-6	-	TGTGCCAGCAGCTTAGGTGCAGGGAGGAGGGCCAACGTCCTGACTTTC	CASSLGAGRRANVLTF
TRBV6-1	-	TRBJ2-7	-	TGTGCCAGCAGTGAACCGGCAGGGGGGCCCTACGAGCAGTACTTC	CASSEPAGGPYEQYF
TRBV29-1	-	TRBJ2-5	-	TGCAGCGTTGAATGGATTGGCCGGGTTCAAGAGACCCAGTACTTC	CSVEWIGRVQETQYF
TRBV29-1	-	TRBJ2-2	-	TGCAGCGTTGAAGATCGGCTGGGGGGCACCGGGGAGCTGTTTTTT	CSVEDRLGGTGELFF
TRBV4-1	-	TRBJ1-4	-	TGCGCCAGCAACAAACAGGGAGCTAATGAAAAACTGTTTTTT	CASNKQGANEKLFF
TRBV4-1	-	TRBJ1-1	-	TGCGCCAGCAGCCAAGCGCTGGGTCCCACTGAAGCTTTCTTT	CASSQALGPTEAFF
TRBV10-1	-	TRBJ2-4	-	TGCGCCAGCAGTGAGTCGGTGGGGAACATTCAGTACTTC	CASSESVGNIQYF
TRBV7-9	-	TRBJ1-1	-	TGTGCCAGCAGCACCTACACTGAAGCTTTCTTT	CASSTYTEAFF
TRBV19	-	TRBJ1-2	-	TGTGCCAGTAGTATCCGGGTCCGTCCAGAAGCCGGGTATGGCTACACCTTC	CASSIRVRPEAGYGYTF
TRBV19	-	TRBJ2-6	-	TGTGCCAGTAGGGGCTTGGCTGGGGCCAACGTCCTGACTTTC	CASRGLAGANVLTF
TRBV7-2	-	TRBJ2-3	TRBD2	TGTGCCAGCAGATTAACTAGCGGATTATTCACAGATACGCAGTATTTT	CASRLTSGLFTDTQYF
TRBV5-1	-	TRBJ1-6	-	TGCGCCAGCAGGGAGAATTCACCCCTCCACTTT	CASRENSPLHF
TRBV7-2	-	TRBJ2-7	TRBD2	TGTGCCAGCAGCTTAGGCGGGAGGGCTTACGAGCAGTACTTC	CASSLGGRAYEQYF
TRBV5-1	-	TRBJ2-3	-	TGCGCCAGCAGCTTGGGCACTCAAGCCACAGATACGCAGTATTTT	CASSLGTQATDTQYF
TRBV18	-	TRBJ1-5	-	TGTGCCAGCTCTCAGGGTAGTGGCAATCAGCCCCAGCATTTT	CASSQGSGNQPQHF
TRBV6-5	-	TRBJ1-1	-	TGTGCCAGCAGTGACAACACTGAAGCTTTCTTT	CASSDNTEAFF
TRBV2	-	TRBJ2-1	TRBD1	TGTGCCAGCAGGGACCGGACAGGGACAGGTAATGAGCAGTTCTTC	CASRDRTGTGNEQFF
TRBV4-1	-	TRBJ1-2	-	TGCGCCAGCAGCCAAGATTGGGGCAGACACTATGGCTACACCTTC	CASSQDWGRHYGYTF
TRBV7-6	-	TRBJ2-2	-	TGTGCCAGCAGCCCAAGACAGCAGGGGTCGGCCGGGGAGCTGTTTTTT	CASSPRQQGSAGELFF
TRBV28	-	TRBJ1-5	TRBD1	TGTGCCAGCAGACCCGGGAGGGGGCAAGGCAATCAGCCCCAGCATTTT	CASRPGRGQGNQPQHF
TRBV2	-	TRBJ2-1	TRBD2	TGTGCCAGCAAGACTAGCGCCTACAATGAGCAGTTCTTC	CASKTSAYNEQFF
TRBV6-5	-	TRBJ2-2	-	TGTGCCAGCAGACCGTACACCGGGGAGCTGTTTTTT	CASRPYTGELFF
TRBV5-4	-	TRBJ2-2	TRBD2	TGTGCCAGCAGCTTGGAAGCGGGAGTGGCCGGGGAGCTGTTTTTT	CASSLEAGVAGELFF
TRBV18	-	TRBJ1-3	-	TGTGCCAGCTCGGCAGGGGCTGGAAACACCATATATTTT	CASSAGAGNTIYF
TRBV6-5	-	TRBJ2-7	-	TGTGCCAGCAGTTACGGTTCGCAACCCTACGAGCAGTACTTC	CASSYGSQPYEQYF
TRBV5-1	-	TRBJ2-6	-	TGCGCCAGCAGCCCCGGACATCCCTCTGGGGCCAACGTCCTGACTTTC	CASSPGHPSGANVLTF
TRBV28	-	TRBJ1-1	TRBD1	TGTGCCAGCAGTCTGTCCGGGACAGGTCGGATGAACACTGAAGCTTTCTTT	CASSLSGTGRMNTEAFF
TRBV19	-	TRBJ2-6	-	TGTGCCAGTAGTATCACCCCTGTCTCTGGGGCCAACGTCCTGACTTTC	CASSITPVSGANVLTF
TRBV28	-	TRBJ2-2	TRBD1	TGTGCCAGCAGTTCCCCGACAGGGCTTCCAAACACCGGGGAGCTGTTTTTT	CASSSPTGLPNTGELFF
TRBV4-2	-	TRBJ2-1	-	TGTGCCAGCAGCCAATTGGGGTCCTACAATGAGCAGTTCTTC	CASSQLGSYNEQFF
TRBV29-1	few	TRBJ1-1	-	TGCAGCGGGTCTAGGGTAGACACTGAAGCTTTCTTT	CSGSRVDTEAFF
TRBV27	-	TRBJ2-7	TRBD1	TGTGCCAGCAGTTTTCGACAGGGTGTAGCCTCCTACGAGCAGTACTTC	CASSFRQGVASYEQYF
TRBV19	-	TRBJ1-1	TRBD1	TGTGCCAGTAGTGTCGGACAGGGGAACACTGAAGCTTTCTTT	CASSVGQGNTEAFF
TRBV7-8	-	TRBJ2-3	-	TGTGCCAGCAGCTTAGTGGTACCTTTAAGCACAGATACGCAGTATTTT	CASSLVVPLSTDTQYF